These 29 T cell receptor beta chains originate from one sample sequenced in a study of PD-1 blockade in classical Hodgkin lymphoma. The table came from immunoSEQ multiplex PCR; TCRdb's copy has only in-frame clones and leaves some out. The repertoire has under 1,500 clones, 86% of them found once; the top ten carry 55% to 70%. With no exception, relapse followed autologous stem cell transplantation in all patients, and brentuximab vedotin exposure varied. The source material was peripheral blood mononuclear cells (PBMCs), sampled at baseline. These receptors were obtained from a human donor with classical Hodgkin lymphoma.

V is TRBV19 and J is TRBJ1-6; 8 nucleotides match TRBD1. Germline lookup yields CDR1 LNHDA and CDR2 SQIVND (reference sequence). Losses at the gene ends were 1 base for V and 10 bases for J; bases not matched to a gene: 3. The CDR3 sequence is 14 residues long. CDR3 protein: CASSIGQGRSPLHF. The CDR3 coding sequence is TGTGCCAGTAGTATAGGACAGGGGAGATCACCCCTCCACTTT.

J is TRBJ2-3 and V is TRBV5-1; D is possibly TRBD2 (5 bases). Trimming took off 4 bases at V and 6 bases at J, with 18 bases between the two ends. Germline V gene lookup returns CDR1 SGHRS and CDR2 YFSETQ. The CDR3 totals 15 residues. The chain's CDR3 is CASSLEGLSADTQYF. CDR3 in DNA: TGCGCCAGCAGCCTCGAAGGACTTTCGGCTGATACGCAGTATTTT.

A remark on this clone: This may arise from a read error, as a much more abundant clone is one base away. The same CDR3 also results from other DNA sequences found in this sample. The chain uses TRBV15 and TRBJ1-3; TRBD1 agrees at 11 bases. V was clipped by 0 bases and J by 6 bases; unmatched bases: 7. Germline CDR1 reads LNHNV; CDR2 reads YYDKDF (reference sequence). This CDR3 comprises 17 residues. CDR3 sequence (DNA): TGTGCCACCAGCAGAGAGCGGGGGACAGGGGGGACAAACACCATATATTTT. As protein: CATSRERGTGGTNTIYF.

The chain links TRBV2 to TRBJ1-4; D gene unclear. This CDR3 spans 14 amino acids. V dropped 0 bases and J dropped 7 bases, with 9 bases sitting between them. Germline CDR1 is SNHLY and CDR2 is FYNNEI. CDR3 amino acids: CASSEALALEKLFF. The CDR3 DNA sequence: TGTGCCAGCAGTGAAGCGCTAGCGCTTGAAAAACTGTTTTTT.

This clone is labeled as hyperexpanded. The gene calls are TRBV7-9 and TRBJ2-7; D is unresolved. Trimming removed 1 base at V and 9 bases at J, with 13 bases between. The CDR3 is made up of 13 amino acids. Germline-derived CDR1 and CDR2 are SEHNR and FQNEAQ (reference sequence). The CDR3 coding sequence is TGTGCCAGCAGCTTAGGCGGCCTCTGGGGGCAGTACGTC. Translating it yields CASSLGGLWGQYV.

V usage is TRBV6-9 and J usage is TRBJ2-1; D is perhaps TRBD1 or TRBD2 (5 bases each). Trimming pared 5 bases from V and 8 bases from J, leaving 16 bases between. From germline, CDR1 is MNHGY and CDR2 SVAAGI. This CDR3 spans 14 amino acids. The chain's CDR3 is CASSLGADKYEQFF. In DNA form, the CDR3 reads TGTGCCAGCAGTCTCGGGGCGGACAAGTATGAGCAGTTCTTC.

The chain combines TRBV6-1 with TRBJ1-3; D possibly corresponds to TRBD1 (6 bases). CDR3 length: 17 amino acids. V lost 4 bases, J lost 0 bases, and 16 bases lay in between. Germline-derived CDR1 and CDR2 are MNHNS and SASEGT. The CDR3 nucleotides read TGTGCCAGCAGTGCCGGACAGACACCTAGCTCTGGAAACACCATATATTTT. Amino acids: CASSAGQTPSSGNTIYF.

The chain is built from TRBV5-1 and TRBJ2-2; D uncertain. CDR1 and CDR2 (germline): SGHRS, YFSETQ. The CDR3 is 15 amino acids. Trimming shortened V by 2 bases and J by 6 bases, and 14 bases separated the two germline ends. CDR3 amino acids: CASSFGLSVPGELFF. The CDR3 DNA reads TGCGCCAGCAGCTTTGGTCTGTCGGTCCCCGGGGAGCTGTTTTTT.

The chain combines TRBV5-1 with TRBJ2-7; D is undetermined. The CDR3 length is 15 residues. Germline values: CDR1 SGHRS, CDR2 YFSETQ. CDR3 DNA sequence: TGCGCCAGCAGCTTATTACGTCTATTTGGGAAGGAGCGGTACGTC. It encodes CASSLLRLFGKERYV.

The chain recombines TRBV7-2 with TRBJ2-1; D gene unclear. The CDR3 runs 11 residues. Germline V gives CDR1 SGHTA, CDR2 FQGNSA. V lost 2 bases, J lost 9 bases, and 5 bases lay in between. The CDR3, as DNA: TGTGCCAGCAGCTTAATACTTGAGCAGTTCTTC. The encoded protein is CASSLILEQFF.

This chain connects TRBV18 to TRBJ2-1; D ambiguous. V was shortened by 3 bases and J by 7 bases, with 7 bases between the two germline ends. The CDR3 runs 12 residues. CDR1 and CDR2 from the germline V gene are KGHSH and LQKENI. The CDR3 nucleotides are TGTGCCAGCTCACCGGAGTATAATGAGCAGTTCTTC. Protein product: CASSPEYNEQFF.

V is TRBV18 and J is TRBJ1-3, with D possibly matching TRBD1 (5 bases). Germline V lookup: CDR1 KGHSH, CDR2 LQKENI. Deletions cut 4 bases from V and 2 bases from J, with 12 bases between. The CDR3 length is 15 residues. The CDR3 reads CASSQGQGTGNTIYF. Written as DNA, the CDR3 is TGTGCCAGCTCACAGGGGCAGGGCACTGGAAACACCATATATTTT.

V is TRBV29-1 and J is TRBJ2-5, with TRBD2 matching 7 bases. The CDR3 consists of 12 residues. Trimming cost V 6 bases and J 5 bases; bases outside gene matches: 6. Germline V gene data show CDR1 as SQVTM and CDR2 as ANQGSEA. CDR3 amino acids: CSVAGVWETQYF. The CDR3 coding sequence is TGCAGCGTCGCGGGAGTTTGGGAGACCCAGTACTTC.

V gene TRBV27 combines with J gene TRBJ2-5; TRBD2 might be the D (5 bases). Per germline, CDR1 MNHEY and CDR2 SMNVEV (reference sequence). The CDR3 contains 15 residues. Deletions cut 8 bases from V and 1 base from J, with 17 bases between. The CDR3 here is CASGGVPTAQETQYF. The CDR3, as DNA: TGTGCCAGCGGAGGCGTTCCAACAGCCCAAGAGACCCAGTACTTC.

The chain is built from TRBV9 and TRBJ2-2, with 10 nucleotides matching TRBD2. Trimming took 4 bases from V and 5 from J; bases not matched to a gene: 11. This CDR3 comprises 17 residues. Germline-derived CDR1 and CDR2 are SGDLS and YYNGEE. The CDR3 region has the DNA TGTGCCAGCAGCCCACGACTAGCGGGTGGTCGGACCGGGGAGCTGTTTTTT. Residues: CASSPRLAGGRTGELFF.

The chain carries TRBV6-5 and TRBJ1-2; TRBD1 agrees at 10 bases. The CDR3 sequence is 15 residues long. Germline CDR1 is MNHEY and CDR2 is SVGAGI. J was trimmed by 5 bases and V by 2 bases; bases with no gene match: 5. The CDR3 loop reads CASSYSGTGEYGYTF. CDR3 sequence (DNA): TGTGCCAGCAGTTACAGCGGGACAGGGGAATATGGCTACACCTTC.

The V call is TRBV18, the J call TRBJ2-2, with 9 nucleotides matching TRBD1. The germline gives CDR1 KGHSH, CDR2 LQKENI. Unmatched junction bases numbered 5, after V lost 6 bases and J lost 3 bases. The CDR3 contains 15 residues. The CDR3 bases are TGTGCCAGCTCCCTGACAGGGGGTGACACCGGGGAGCTGTTTTTT. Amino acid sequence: CASSLTGGDTGELFF.

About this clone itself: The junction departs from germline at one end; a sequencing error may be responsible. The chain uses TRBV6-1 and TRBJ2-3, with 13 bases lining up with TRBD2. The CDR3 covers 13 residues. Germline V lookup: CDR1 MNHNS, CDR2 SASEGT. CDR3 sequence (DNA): TGTGCCAGCGCACAAGGACTAGCGGGAGAAAGTGGGTTT. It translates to CASAQGLAGESGF.

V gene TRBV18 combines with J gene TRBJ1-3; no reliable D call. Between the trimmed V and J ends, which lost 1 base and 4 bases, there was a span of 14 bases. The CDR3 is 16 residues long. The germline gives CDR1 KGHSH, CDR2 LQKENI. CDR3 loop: CASSPLTGPSGNTIYF. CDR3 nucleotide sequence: TGTGCCAGCTCACCACTTACCGGGCCCTCGGGAAACACCATATATTTT.

The DNA of the CDR3 is TGTGCCAGCATTGGGTACAGGGCTGAAGCTTTCTTT. Translated, it gives CASIGYRAEAFF. The chain joins TRBV6-1 to TRBJ1-1; perhaps TRBD1 as D (6 bases). Germline CDR1 reads MNHNS; CDR2 reads SASEGT. Trimming pared 7 bases from V and 6 bases from J, leaving 12 bases between. This CDR3 spans 12 amino acids.

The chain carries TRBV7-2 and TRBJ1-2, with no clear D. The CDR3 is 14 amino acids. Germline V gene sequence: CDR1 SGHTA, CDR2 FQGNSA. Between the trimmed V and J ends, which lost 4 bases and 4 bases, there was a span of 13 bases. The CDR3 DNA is TGTGCCAGCAGCTCCTTCACAAGCGGCTATGGCTACACCTTC. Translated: CASSSFTSGYGYTF.

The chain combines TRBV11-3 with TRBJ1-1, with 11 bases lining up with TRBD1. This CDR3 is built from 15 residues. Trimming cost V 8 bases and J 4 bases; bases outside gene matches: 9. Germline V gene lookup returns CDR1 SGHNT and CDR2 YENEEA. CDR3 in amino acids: CASLPGGTGGTEAFF. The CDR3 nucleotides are TGTGCCAGCCTTCCAGGGGGGACAGGGGGCACTGAAGCTTTCTTT. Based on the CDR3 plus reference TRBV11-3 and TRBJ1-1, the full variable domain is EAGVVQSPRYKIIEKKQPVAFWCNPISGHNTLYWYLQNLGQGPELLIRYENEEAVDDSQLPKDRFSAERLKGVDSTLKIQPAELGDSAVYLCASLPGGTGGTEAFFGQGTRLTVV.

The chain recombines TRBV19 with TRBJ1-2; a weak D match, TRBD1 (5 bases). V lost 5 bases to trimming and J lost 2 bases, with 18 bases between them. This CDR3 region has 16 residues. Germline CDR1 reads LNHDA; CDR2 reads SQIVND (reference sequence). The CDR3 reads CASSPRTTNRNYGYTF. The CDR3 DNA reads TGTGCCAGTAGTCCCAGGACCACTAACAGGAACTATGGCTACACCTTC.

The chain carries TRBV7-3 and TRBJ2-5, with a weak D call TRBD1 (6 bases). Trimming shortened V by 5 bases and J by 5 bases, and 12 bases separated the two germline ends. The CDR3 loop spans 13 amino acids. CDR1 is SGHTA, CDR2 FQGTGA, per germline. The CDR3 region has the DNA TGTGCCAGCAGCCGTACTAGGGGGGAGACCCAGTACTTC. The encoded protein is CASSRTRGETQYF.

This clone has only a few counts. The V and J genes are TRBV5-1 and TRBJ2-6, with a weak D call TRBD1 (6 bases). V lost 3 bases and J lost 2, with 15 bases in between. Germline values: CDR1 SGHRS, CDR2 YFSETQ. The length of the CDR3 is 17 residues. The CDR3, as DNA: TGCGCCAGCAGCTCGACTTACACAGGGACTGGGGCCAACGTCCTGACTTTC. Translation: CASSSTYTGTGANVLTF.

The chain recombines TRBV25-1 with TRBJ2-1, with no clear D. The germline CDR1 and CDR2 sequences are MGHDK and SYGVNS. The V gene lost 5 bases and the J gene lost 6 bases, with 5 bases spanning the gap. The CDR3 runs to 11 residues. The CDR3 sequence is CASSFANEQFF. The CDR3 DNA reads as TGTGCCAGCAGTTTTGCCAATGAGCAGTTCTTC.

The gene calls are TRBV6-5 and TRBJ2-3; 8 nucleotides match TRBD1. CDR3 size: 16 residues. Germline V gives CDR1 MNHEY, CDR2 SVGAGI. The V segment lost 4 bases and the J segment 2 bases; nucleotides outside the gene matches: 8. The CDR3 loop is CASSWTGTGVTDTQYF. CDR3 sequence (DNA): TGTGCCAGCAGTTGGACCGGGACAGGTGTCACAGATACGCAGTATTTT.

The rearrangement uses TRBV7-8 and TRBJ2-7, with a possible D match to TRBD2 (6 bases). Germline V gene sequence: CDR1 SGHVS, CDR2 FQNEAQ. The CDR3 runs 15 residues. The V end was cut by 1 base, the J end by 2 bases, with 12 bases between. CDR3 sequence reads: CASSLGSSGAYEQYV. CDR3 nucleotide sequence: TGTGCCAGCAGCTTAGGAAGTAGCGGCGCCTACGAGCAGTACGTC.

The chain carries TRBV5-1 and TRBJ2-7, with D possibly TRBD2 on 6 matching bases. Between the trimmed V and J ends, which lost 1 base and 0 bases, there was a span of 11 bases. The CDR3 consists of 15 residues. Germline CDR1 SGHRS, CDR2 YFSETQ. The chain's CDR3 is CASSLNGGPSYEQYV. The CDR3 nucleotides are TGCGCCAGCAGCTTGAACGGGGGTCCCTCCTACGAGCAGTACGTC.